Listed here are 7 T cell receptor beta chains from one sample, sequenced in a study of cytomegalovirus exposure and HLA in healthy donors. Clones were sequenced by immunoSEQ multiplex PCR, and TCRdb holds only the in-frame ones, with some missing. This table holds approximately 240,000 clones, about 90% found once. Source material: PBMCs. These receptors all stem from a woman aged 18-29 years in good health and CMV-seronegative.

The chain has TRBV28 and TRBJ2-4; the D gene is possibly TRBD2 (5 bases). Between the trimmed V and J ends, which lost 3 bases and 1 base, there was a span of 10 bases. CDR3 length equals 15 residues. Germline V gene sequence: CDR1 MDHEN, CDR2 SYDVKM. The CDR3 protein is CASSLRVMAKNIQYF. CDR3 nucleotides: TGTGCCAGCAGTTTGAGGGTGATGGCCAAAAACATTCAGTACTTC.

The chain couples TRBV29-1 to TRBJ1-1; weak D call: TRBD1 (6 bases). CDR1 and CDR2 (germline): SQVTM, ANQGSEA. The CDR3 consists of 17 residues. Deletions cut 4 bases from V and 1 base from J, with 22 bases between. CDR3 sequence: CSVGGAGQGNKNTEAFF. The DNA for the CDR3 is TGCAGCGTTGGGGGCGCTGGGCAGGGGAATAAGAACACTGAAGCTTTCTTT.

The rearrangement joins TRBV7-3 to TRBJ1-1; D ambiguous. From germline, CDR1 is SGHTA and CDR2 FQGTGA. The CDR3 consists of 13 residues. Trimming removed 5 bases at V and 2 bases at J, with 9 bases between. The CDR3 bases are TGTGCCAGCAGCCCTCGGGTCAACACTGAAGCTTTCTTT. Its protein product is CASSPRVNTEAFF.

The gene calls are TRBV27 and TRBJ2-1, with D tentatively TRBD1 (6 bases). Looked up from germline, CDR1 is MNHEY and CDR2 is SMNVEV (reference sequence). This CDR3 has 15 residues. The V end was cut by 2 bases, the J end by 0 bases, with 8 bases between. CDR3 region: CASSLRDNSYNEQFF. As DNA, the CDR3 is TGTGCCAGCAGTTTAAGGGACAACTCCTACAATGAGCAGTTCTTC.

The CDR3, as DNA: TGTGCCAGCACCGACCCCGGGAGCCCCGGAGATACGCAGTATTTT. This encodes CASTDPGSPGDTQYF. V is TRBV9 and J is TRBJ2-3; D is possibly TRBD2 (6 bases). Trimming stripped 6 bases from V and 5 bases from J, with 19 bases between. The CDR3 totals 15 residues. CDR1 is SGDLS, CDR2 YYNGEE, per germline.

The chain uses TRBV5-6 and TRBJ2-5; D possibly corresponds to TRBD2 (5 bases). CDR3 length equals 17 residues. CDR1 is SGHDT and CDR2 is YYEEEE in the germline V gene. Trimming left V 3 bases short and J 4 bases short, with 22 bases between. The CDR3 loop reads CASSWKASSNVGETQYF. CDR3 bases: TGTGCCAGCAGCTGGAAGGCGTCTAGCAATGTTGGAGAGACCCAGTACTTC.

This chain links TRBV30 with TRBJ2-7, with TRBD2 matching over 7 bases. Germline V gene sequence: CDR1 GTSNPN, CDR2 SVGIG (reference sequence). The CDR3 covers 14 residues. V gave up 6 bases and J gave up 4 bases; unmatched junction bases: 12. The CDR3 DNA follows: TGTGCCTGCCCCCTGGGCGGGAGTGGGTACGAGCAGTACTTC. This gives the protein CACPLGGSGYEQYF. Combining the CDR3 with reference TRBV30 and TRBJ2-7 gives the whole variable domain SQTIHQWPATLVQPVGSPLSLECTVEGTSNPNLYWYRQAAGRGLQLLFYSVGIGQISSEVPQNLSASRPQDRQFILSSKKLLLSDSGFYLCACPLGGSGYEQYFGPGTRLTVT.